The 21 T cell receptor beta chains given below trace back to one sample, sequenced in a study of blood T cell repertoires in COVID-19. Repertoires were generated with immunoSEQ multiplex PCR, while TCRdb's copy carries only in-frame clones and drops some. The data show about 150,000 clones, 78% seen once. Input material: peripheral blood. Every receptor here comes from a woman older than 75 with acute or convalescent COVID-19.

In this sample, this clone turned up once. The chain carries TRBV7-8 and TRBJ2-7, with 10 bases that match TRBD1. Germline CDR1 and CDR2: SGHVS and FQNEAQ. The CDR3 contains 16 residues. J lost 3 bases, V lost 5 bases, and 10 bases had no gene match. The CDR3 DNA follows: TGTGCCAGCAGCCGATACTCCGGGACAGGGGTCTACGAGCAGTACTTC. Encoded protein: CASSRYSGTGVYEQYF. Complete variable domain (other parts from reference TRBV7-8 and TRBJ2-7): GAGVSQSPRYKVAKRGQDVALRCDPISGHVSLFWYQQALGQGPEFLTYFQNEAQLDKSGLPSDRFFAERPEGSVSTLKIQRTQQEDSAVYLCASSRYSGTGVYEQYFGPGTRLTVT.

This clone was counted ten times or more. The J gene is TRBJ2-7, the V gene TRBV4-2, with 12 bases that match TRBD1. The germline V gene encodes CDR1 LGHNA and CDR2 YNFKEQ. Losses at the gene ends were 4 bases for V and 5 bases for J; bases not matched to a gene: 12. There are 17 residues in the CDR3. The CDR3 loop reads CASSPSGTGGASDEQYF. The CDR3 DNA reads as TGTGCCAGCAGCCCATCCGGGACAGGGGGCGCGAGCGACGAGCAGTACTTC.

V gene TRBV28 combines with J gene TRBJ1-5; D might be TRBD1 (5 bases). This CDR3 is built from 15 residues. Germline V CDR1 and CDR2: MDHEN, SYDVKM. V was cut by 2 bases and J by 3 bases, with 11 bases left in between. For the CDR3, the DNA is TGTGCCAGCAGTTTAGGATCAGGGAACAATCAGCCCCAGCATTTT. Translating it yields CASSLGSGNNQPQHF.

The chain joins TRBV27 to TRBJ2-7, with D possibly being TRBD1 (6 bases). The ends were cut back, 5 bases at V and 4 bases at J, with 18 bases in the middle. Germline V gene data show CDR1 as MNHEY and CDR2 as SMNVEV (reference sequence). There are 15 residues in the CDR3. The CDR3 region has the DNA TGTGCCAGCAGTATCCACAGGGTTAGGTTTTACGAGCAGTACTTC. Protein sequence: CASSIHRVRFYEQYF.

The chain carries TRBV3-1 (or the pseudogene TRBV3-2) and TRBJ1-2; 8 nucleotides match TRBD1. Trimming at V came to 3 bases and at J to 4 bases, leaving 7 bases not matched to a gene. The CDR3 sequence is 15 residues long. Looked up from germline, CDR1 is LGHDT and CDR2 is YNNKEL (reference sequence). The CDR3 bases are TGTGCCAGCAGCCAGCCCGGGACAGGATCCTATGGCTACACCTTC. Translating gives CASSQPGTGSYGYTF.

This rearrangement joins TRBV29-1 to TRBJ2-1; 7 bases map to TRBD2. Trimming at V came to 7 bases and at J to 4 bases, leaving 10 bases not matched to a gene. CDR1 SQVTM and CDR2 ANQGSEA come from the germline V gene. The CDR3 is 14 amino acids. CDR3 DNA: TGCAGCGCCCGAATCGCGGGGGAATACAATGAGCAGTTCTTC. This translates into CSARIAGEYNEQFF.

The CDR3 region is CASSTDRVGGYTF. Written as DNA, the CDR3 is TGTGCCAGCAGCACTGACAGGGTAGGCGGCTACACCTTC. The chain links TRBV7-9 to TRBJ1-2, with 7 bases aligning to TRBD1. Trimming at V came to 5 bases and at J to 8 bases, leaving 8 bases not matched to a gene. CDR1 is SEHNR and CDR2 is FQNEAQ in the germline V gene (reference sequence). The CDR3 is made up of 13 amino acids.

This clone was seen more than once but under ten times. The V call is TRBV28, the J call TRBJ2-7, with unresolved D. The CDR3 spans 12 residues. Germline CDR1 is MDHEN and CDR2 is SYDVKM. The ends were cut back, 5 bases at V and 4 bases at J, with 9 bases in the middle. The CDR3: CASSPSTYEQYF. CDR3 bases: TGTGCCAGCAGTCCCTCGACTTACGAGCAGTACTTC.

This clone appeared once. The chain links TRBV7-9 to TRBJ2-5; weak D call: TRBD2 (6 bases). The V gene lost 3 bases and the J gene lost 5 bases, with 16 bases spanning the gap. This CDR3 spans 15 amino acids. Germline V gene sequence: CDR1 SEHNR, CDR2 FQNEAQ (reference sequence). The CDR3 DNA reads as TGTGCCAGCAGCTTGGGGGGTCAAACGGGGGAGACCCAGTACTTC. Its protein product is CASSLGGQTGETQYF.

This chain connects TRBV7-2 to TRBJ2-1, with TRBD2 matching over 7 bases. CDR3 length: 17 amino acids. Germline-derived CDR1 and CDR2 are SGHTA and FQGNSA. V lost 3 bases, J lost 0 bases, and 8 bases stayed unmatched. The CDR3 DNA reads as TGTGCCAGCAGCTTGAAGCGGCGCGGGAGCTCCTACAATGAGCAGTTCTTC. This gives the protein CASSLKRRGSSYNEQFF.

CDR3 amino acids: CASSLVSSGRWNTEAFF. CDR3 DNA sequence: TGTGCCAGCAGCTTAGTGTCCTCCGGCAGGTGGAACACTGAAGCTTTCTTT. The rearrangement joins TRBV7-8 to TRBJ1-1; D gene ambiguous. There are 17 residues in the CDR3. The V gene's germline CDR1 is SGHVS and CDR2 FQNEAQ. Trimming removed 1 base at V and 1 base at J, with 16 bases between.

In this sample, this clone turned up once. The rearrangement uses TRBV5-1 and TRBJ2-3, with 7 bases that match TRBD2. The germline CDR1 and CDR2 sequences are SGHRS and YFSETQ. The CDR3 sequence is 15 residues long. Unmatched junction bases numbered 3, after V lost 1 base and J lost 1 base. Here the CDR3 reads CASSLLGRGTDTQYF. DNA for the CDR3: TGCGCCAGCAGCTTGCTGGGGAGGGGCACAGATACGCAGTATTTT.

V usage is TRBV6-5 and J usage is TRBJ2-7; possible D gene TRBD1, 6 bases. CDR3 length equals 16 residues. Germline V gene sequence: CDR1 MNHEY, CDR2 SVGAGI. Trimming stripped 2 bases from V and 0 bases from J, with 14 bases between. CDR3 DNA sequence: TGTGCCAGCAGTTACCACTCGGACAGACTCTCCTACGAGCAGTACTTC. Its translation: CASSYHSDRLSYEQYF.

The chain has TRBV7-3 and TRBJ2-7; 7 nucleotides align to TRBD1. The CDR3 contains 15 residues. CDR1 is SGHTA and CDR2 is FQGTGA in the germline V gene. The junction had 7 bases not matched to a gene; V was cut back by 5 bases and J by 0 bases. The CDR3 nucleotides read TGTGCCAGCAGCCCCACTGGGACAGACTCCTACGAGCAGTACTTC. Protein product: CASSPTGTDSYEQYF.

V gene TRBV3-1 (or the pseudogene TRBV3-2) combines with J gene TRBJ1-6, with 9 bases fitting TRBD1. Per the germline V gene, CDR1 is LGHDT and CDR2 is YNNKEL (reference sequence). The CDR3 covers 15 residues. V shed 6 bases and J 10 bases; nucleotides not matched to a gene: 10. CDR3 bases: TGTGCCAGCAGACAGGGGGCCTCCAAGGAGTCACCCCTCCACTTT. Translating it yields CASRQGASKESPLHF.

V gene TRBV7-9 combines with J gene TRBJ1-2; the match to TRBD1 covers 8 bases. This CDR3 spans 12 amino acids. Losses at the gene ends were 5 bases for V and 4 bases for J; bases not matched to a gene: 0. CDR1 and CDR2 from the germline V gene are SEHNR and FQNEAQ (reference sequence). The CDR3 region is CASSTGGYGYTF. The CDR3 coding sequence is TGTGCCAGCAGCACAGGGGGCTATGGCTACACCTTC.

This chain joins TRBV19 and TRBJ2-3, with 11 bases identical to TRBD1. The germline V gene has CDR1 LNHDA and CDR2 SQIVND (reference sequence). Trimming took 5 bases from V and 6 from J; bases not matched to a gene: 4. The CDR3 loop spans 14 amino acids. The CDR3 DNA is TGTGCCAGTAGTTCGGGACAGGGGGTGGATACGCAGTATTTT. It specifies CASSSGQGVDTQYF.

This clone was seen more than once but under ten times. The rearrangement joins TRBV30 to TRBJ1-5; D ambiguous. Germline CDR1 and CDR2: GTSNPN and SVGIG (reference sequence). The CDR3 totals 13 residues. V was pared by 0 bases and J by 6 bases, with 9 bases between. CDR3 bases: TGTGCCTGGAGTGTACGAGGAGGTCAGCCCCAGCATTTT. Protein product: CAWSVRGGQPQHF.

The V and J genes are TRBV2 and TRBJ2-2, with TRBD2 as a possible D gene (6 bases). V was shortened by 5 bases and J by 6 bases, with 13 bases between the two germline ends. The germline CDR1 and CDR2 sequences are SNHLY and FYNNEI. The CDR3 has 14 amino acids. CDR3 in DNA: TGTGCCAGCAGTTCCCGCGGGGCTCCCGGGGAGCTGTTTTTT. Its protein is CASSSRGAPGELFF.

The chain couples TRBV4-1 to TRBJ1-6, with D unresolved. The CDR3 loop spans 17 amino acids. V lost 1 base and J 7 bases, leaving 17 bases between the germline ends. The germline V gene encodes CDR1 MGHRA and CDR2 YSYEKL. The CDR3 spells CASSQVGGSRSNSPLHF. CDR3 nucleotide sequence: TGCGCCAGCAGCCAAGTTGGAGGGAGCCGAAGCAATTCACCCCTCCACTTT.

This chain uses TRBV30 with TRBJ1-3; D ambiguous. Germline V gene data show CDR1 as GTSNPN and CDR2 as SVGIG (reference sequence). V dropped 4 bases and J dropped 3 bases, with 4 bases sitting between them. This CDR3 has 11 residues. The CDR3 sequence is CAWTVGNTIYF. The CDR3 bases are TGTGCCTGGACGGTTGGAAACACCATATATTTT.